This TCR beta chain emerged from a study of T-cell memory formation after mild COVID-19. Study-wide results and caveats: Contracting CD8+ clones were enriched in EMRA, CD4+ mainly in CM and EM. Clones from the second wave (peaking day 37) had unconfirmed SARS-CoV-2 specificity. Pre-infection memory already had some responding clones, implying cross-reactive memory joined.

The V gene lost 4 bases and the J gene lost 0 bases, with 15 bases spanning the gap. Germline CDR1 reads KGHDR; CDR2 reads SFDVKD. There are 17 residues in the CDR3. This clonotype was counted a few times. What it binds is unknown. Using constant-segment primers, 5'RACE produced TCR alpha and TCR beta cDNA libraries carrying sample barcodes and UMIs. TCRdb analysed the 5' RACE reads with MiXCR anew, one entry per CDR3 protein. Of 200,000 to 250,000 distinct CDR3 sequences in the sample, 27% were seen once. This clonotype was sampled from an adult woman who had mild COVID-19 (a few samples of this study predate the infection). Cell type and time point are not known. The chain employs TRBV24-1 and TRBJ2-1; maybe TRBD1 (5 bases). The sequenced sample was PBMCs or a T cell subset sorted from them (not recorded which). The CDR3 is CATSDHLRGSSYNEQFF. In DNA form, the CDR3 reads TGTGCCACCAGTGACCACCTAAGGGGAAGCTCCTACAATGAGCAGTTCTTC.